The clone carrying this TCR beta chain was counted a few times. This entry comes from a study of T cell changes during pregnancy in multiple sclerosis. The method was immunoSEQ multiplex PCR; TCRdb's version includes in-frame clones alone and lacks a portion of them. The sample has 35,000 to 50,000 clones; nearly 90% are singletons. The V gene lost 3 bases and the J gene lost 0 bases, with 6 bases spanning the gap. The CDR3 runs to 14 residues. The germline gives CDR1 SGDLS, CDR2 YYNGEE. The input for sequencing was CD4+ T cells from peripheral blood mononuclear cells, taken after pregnancy. The chain carries TRBV9 and TRBJ1-4; D not resolved. This receptor was taken from a female donor with multiple sclerosis, enrolled in a pregnancy study. The CDR3 DNA reads as TGTGCCAGCAGCGGACAAACAACTAATGAAAAACTGTTTTTT. Translation gives CASSGQTTNEKLFF.